This is a list of T cell receptor beta chains from one sample in a study of blood T cell repertoires in COVID-19. Libraries were prepared by immunoSEQ multiplex PCR; TCRdb keeps only in-frame clonotypes and omits some of them. The table records 160,000 or so clones, just under 80% of them present only once. The sequencing input was peripheral blood. The receptors stem from a man aged 70 or older with active or convalescent COVID-19. Each CDR3 is given with its conserved first and last residue. The D gene is left open where the match is weak. Size values are once, few and many counts, or a class for expanded clones, and some rows have none.

TRBJ1-1,TRBV29-1,.,.,TGCAGCGTTGAACCGGGGTCGGAGACTGAAGCTTTCTTT,CSVEPGSETEAFF
TRBJ1-5,TRBV19,.,.,TGTGCCAGTAGTATAGGACACTTTAGCAATCAGCCCCAGCATTTT,CASSIGHFSNQPQHF
TRBJ1-4,TRBV6-5,TRBD1,.,TGTGCCAGCAGGCCGGGACAGGGGAATGAAAAACTGTTTTTT,CASRPGQGNEKLFF
TRBJ1-4,TRBV6-5,.,.,TGTGCCAGCAGCTCTGTCAGGGGCCCTAATGAAAAACTGTTTTTT,CASSSVRGPNEKLFF
TRBJ1-1,TRBV30,.,.,TGTGCCTGGAGTCGGCAGACTGGGACTGAAGCTTTCTTT,CAWSRQTGTEAFF
TRBJ2-1,TRBV5-1,TRBD1,.,TGCGCCAGCAGCAAGATGACAGGGGTGAACAATGAGCAGTTCTTC,CASSKMTGVNNEQFF
TRBJ2-1,TRBV12-3/TRBV12-4,TRBD1,.,TGTGCCAGCAGAAACCAACAGGGGAATGAGCAGTTCTTC,CASRNQQGNEQFF
TRBJ2-7,TRBV25-1,TRBD2,.,TGTGCCAGCAGTATAGCGGGGAGGGGCGAGCAGTACTTC,CASSIAGRGEQYF
TRBJ1-3,TRBV29-1,TRBD1,.,TGCAGCGCCACAGGGGGAAGTTGGAACACCATATATTTT,CSATGGSWNTIYF
TRBJ1-1,TRBV14,.,.,TGTGCCAGCAGCGACCGGGACACCACTGAAGCTTTCTTT,CASSDRDTTEAFF
TRBJ1-4,TRBV2,.,few,TGTGCCAGCAGTGAGCTAAATGAAAAACTGTTTTTT,CASSELNEKLFF
TRBJ1-6,TRBV18,.,.,TGTGCCAGCTCACCCACGACTACCTCCTATAATTCACCCCTCCACTTT,CASSPTTTSYNSPLHF
TRBJ1-6,TRBV3-1/TRBV3-2,.,.,TGTGCCAGCAGCCAGGGTCAGGGATTCGCCTATAATTCACCCCTCCACTTT,CASSQGQGFAYNSPLHF
TRBJ1-1,TRBV5-4,TRBD1,.,TGTGCCAGCAGTCGCCAGCAGGGGGTAGACACTGAAGCTTTCTTT,CASSRQQGVDTEAFF
TRBJ2-5,TRBV7-8,.,.,TGTGCCAGCAGCCCAGGGCGGGGAATCAGAGAGACCCAGTACTTC,CASSPGRGIRETQYF
TRBJ2-7,TRBV27,TRBD2,once,TGTGCCAGCAGTTCCGGACTAGCGGGAGTCTACGAGCAGTACTTC,CASSSGLAGVYEQYF
TRBJ2-7,TRBV3-1/TRBV3-2,TRBD2,.,TGTGCCAGCAGCCAAGGGACTAGCGGGGCCTACGAGCAGTACTTC,CASSQGTSGAYEQYF
TRBJ2-5,TRBV20-1,TRBD2,.,TGCAGTGCTAGTTGGTCGATAGCGGGGGGCCAAGAGACCCAGTACTTC,CSASWSIAGGQETQYF
TRBJ1-2,TRBV4-2,.,.,TGTGCCAGCAGCCAAGAAGGTACAGCAGTTAACTATGGCTACACCTTC,CASSQEGTAVNYGYTF
TRBJ2-1,TRBV10-1,TRBD2,.,TGCGCCAGCAGTGCTATAGCGGGGGCGAATGAGCAGTTCTTC,CASSAIAGANEQFF
TRBJ2-2,TRBV5-8,.,.,TGTGCCAGCAGCTACTGGACAGCGAACACCGGGGAGCTGTTTTTT,CASSYWTANTGELFF
TRBJ1-2,TRBV4-1,.,.,TGCGCCAGCAGCCAAGGGCAGGCCTCTAACTATGGCTACACCTTC,CASSQGQASNYGYTF
TRBJ2-3,TRBV30,.,.,TGTGCCTGGGTGGGACTTCAGAGCACAGATACGCAGTATTTT,CAWVGLQSTDTQYF
TRBJ1-2,TRBV4-2,.,.,TGTGCCAGCAGCCAAAGGGGCCCTAACTATGGCTACACCTTC,CASSQRGPNYGYTF
TRBJ1-2,TRBV4-3,TRBD1,.,TGCGCCAGCAGCCAAGCCCGAACCGGGACAGGGGTCGGCTACACCTTC,CASSQARTGTGVGYTF
TRBJ2-6,TRBV5-1,.,.,TGCGCCAGCAGCTTGGCTCTAAGCTCTGGGGCCAACGTCCTGACTTTC,CASSLALSSGANVLTF
TRBJ2-7,TRBV19,TRBD1,.,TGTGCCAGTAGTACTCGAAGGCCGGGACAGGGATTCTACGAGCAGTACTTC,CASSTRRPGQGFYEQYF
TRBJ1-2,TRBV11-2,TRBD1,.,TGTGCCAGCAGCCTAGGGACAGGGGAATACTATGGCTACACCTTC,CASSLGTGEYYGYTF
TRBJ1-1,TRBV7-9,.,once,TGTGCCAGCAGTCGAATAGGGGACACTGAAGCTTTCTTT,CASSRIGDTEAFF
TRBJ2-5,TRBV25-1,TRBD1,.,TGTGCCAGCAGTTCCCGGACAGGGATTGGGACCCAGTACTTC,CASSSRTGIGTQYF
TRBJ2-1,TRBV18,TRBD1,.,TGTGCCAGTTCTCCCCGACAGGGAATTTTAACGAATGAGCAGTTCTTC,CASSPRQGILTNEQFF
TRBJ2-7,TRBV30,.,.,TGTGCCTGGGGCCGAGGGCAGCAGCAGTACTTC,CAWGRGQQQYF
TRBJ2-1,TRBV10-3,TRBD2,.,TGTGCCATCCGTACGGGACTAGCGGGACCCAATGAGCAGTTCTTC,CAIRTGLAGPNEQFF
TRBJ1-2,TRBV7-8,.,.,TGTGCCAGCAGCTTTAGCCAAGAGGGCTACTATGGCTACACCTTC,CASSFSQEGYYGYTF
TRBJ2-5,TRBV6-2/TRBV6-3,TRBD2,.,TGTGCCAGCAGCCCAGCGGGGGGCCAAGAGACCCAGTACTTC,CASSPAGGQETQYF
TRBJ2-3,TRBV7-6,TRBD2,.,TGTGCCAGCAGCCTGTTCTATAGCGGGAGCACAGATACGCAGTATTTT,CASSLFYSGSTDTQYF
TRBJ1-1,TRBV18,TRBD1,once,TGTGCCACCCAACTTGGGGACAGGGGGTCTCTCTCTGAAGCTTTCTTT,CATQLGDRGSLSEAFF
TRBJ1-2,TRBV6-5,TRBD1,few,TGTGCCAGCAGGGACAGGGGGCGAGACTATGGCTACACCTTC,CASRDRGRDYGYTF
TRBJ2-5,TRBV11-3,TRBD2,.,TGTGCCAGCAGCTTAGGGAGGACTAGCGGGTATCAAGAGACCCAGTACTTC,CASSLGRTSGYQETQYF